Listed here are 5 T cell receptor beta chains from one sample, sequenced in a study of blood T cell repertoires in COVID-19 (dated by TCRdb to about 2020). The library relied on the immunoSEQ multiplex PCR assay. Sourced from immuneACCESS, this table was stored by TCRdb with only in-frame sequences that have V and J called. A share of the clones is absent; for the studies checked, an unresolved V gene accounts for under half, and the remainder has no known explanation. The table for this sample lists 200,000 to 250,000 clones; approximately 84% of them were counted only once. The ten largest clones represent 1.8% of the sample. Sequenced input: PBMCs or T cells enriched from blood (not recorded which). The receptors shown here come from a man aged 60-69 years who had recovered from COVID-19.

V usage is TRBV9 and J usage is TRBJ1-2, with 7 bases lining up with TRBD1. The CDR3 has 14 amino acids. CDR1 is SGDLS, CDR2 YYNGEE, per germline. V was pared by 4 bases and J by 2 bases, with 5 bases of the junction left unmatched. CDR3 DNA sequence: TGTGCCAGCAGCTACCGGGACAGCAACTATGGCTACACCTTC. Translating gives CASSYRDSNYGYTF.

The chain joins TRBV18 to TRBJ2-2; TRBD1 agrees at 7 bases. From germline, CDR1 is KGHSH and CDR2 LQKENI. CDR3 length: 15 amino acids. The junction had 6 bases not matched to a gene; V was cut back by 6 bases and J by 2 bases. The CDR3 loop reads CASSSGTANTGELFF. The DNA of the CDR3 is TGTGCCAGCTCTTCAGGGACAGCTAACACCGGGGAGCTGTTTTTT.

This sequence joins TRBV18 and TRBJ2-1; TRBD2 matches at 7 bases. CDR3 length: 16 amino acids. The junction had 6 bases not matched to a gene; V was cut back by 3 bases and J by 1 base. Germline V gives CDR1 KGHSH, CDR2 LQKENI. CDR3 in amino acids: CASSPGWGGSYNEQFF. The CDR3 DNA is TGTGCCAGCTCACCGGGTTGGGGGGGATCCTACAATGAGCAGTTCTTC.

The gene calls are TRBV10-3 and TRBJ1-4; the D gene is possibly TRBD1 (6 bases). Germline V gene lookup returns CDR1 ENHRY and CDR2 SYGVKD. The CDR3 sequence is 15 residues long. Between the trimmed V and J ends, which lost 4 bases and 5 bases, there was a span of 14 bases. The CDR3 DNA reads as TGTGCCATCAGTGCTACAGGGATACCGAATGAAAAACTGTTTTTT. Translation gives CAISATGIPNEKLFF.

There are a few counts of this clone. The chain couples TRBV7-9 to TRBJ1-3; D call uncertain. V lost 0 bases and J 0 bases, leaving 12 bases between the germline ends. The CDR3 contains 17 residues. CDR1 and CDR2 from the germline V gene are SEHNR and FQNEAQ (reference sequence). CDR3 nucleotides: TGTGCCAGCAGCTTAGCAGGTCGGAGGGACTCTGGAAACACCATATATTTT. Translated: CASSLAGRRDSGNTIYF.